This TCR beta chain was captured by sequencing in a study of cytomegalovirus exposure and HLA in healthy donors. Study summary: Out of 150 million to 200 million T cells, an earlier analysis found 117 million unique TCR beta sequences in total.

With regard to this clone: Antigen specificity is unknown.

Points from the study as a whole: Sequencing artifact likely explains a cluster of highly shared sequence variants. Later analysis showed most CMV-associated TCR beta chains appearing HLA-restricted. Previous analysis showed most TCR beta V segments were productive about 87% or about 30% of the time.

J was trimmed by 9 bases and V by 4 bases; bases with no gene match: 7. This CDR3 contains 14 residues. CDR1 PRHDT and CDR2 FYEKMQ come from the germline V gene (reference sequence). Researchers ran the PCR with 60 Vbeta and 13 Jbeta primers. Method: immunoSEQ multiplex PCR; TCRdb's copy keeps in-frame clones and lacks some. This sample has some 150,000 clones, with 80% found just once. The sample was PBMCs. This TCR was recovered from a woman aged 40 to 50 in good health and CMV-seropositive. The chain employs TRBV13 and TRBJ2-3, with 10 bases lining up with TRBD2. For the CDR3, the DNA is TGTGCCAGCAGCTCCGCTAGCGGGAGTGTGACGCAGTATTTT. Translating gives CASSSASGSVTQYF.